One and the same sample provided the 11 T cell receptor beta chains below, sequenced in a study of spatial heterogeneity in lung cancer. As to time point: sample taken at primary tumor resection. Tumor, nontumor lung or frozen PBMC supplied whole RNA, sequenced without sorting. TCRdb reanalysed the 5' RACE reads using MiXCR and keeps one entry per CDR3 protein. Of some 5,000 distinct CDR3 sequences listed, roughly 28% were seen once; the top ten hold approximately 38%. This specimen consisted of PBMCs, obtained at surgery. These receptors were taken from a male donor with early-stage non-small cell lung cancer.

This clonotype is categorized as medium-sized (0.01 to 0.1%). The V call is TRBV6-6, the J call TRBJ1-5; 9 bases fit TRBD1. Trimming took 6 bases from V and 6 from J; bases not matched to a gene: 12. This CDR3 is 16 amino acids long. Germline V gives CDR1 MNHNY, CDR2 SVGAGI (reference sequence). CDR3 sequence (DNA): TGTGCCAGCAGGGGAGCCGGGACAGGGATTGGTCAGCCCCAGCATTTT. It yields the protein CASRGAGTGIGQPQHF.

This clonotype was detected ten times or more. V gene TRBV4-1 combines with J gene TRBJ2-7, with a tentative D call TRBD2 (5 bases). Germline CDR1 is MGHRA and CDR2 is YSYEKL. The CDR3 extends over 14 amino acids. With 0 bases removed from V and 7 bases from J, the gap between germline ends came to 13 bases. CDR3 sequence reads: CASSQDPGNVEQYF. CDR3 sequence (DNA): TGCGCCAGCAGCCAAGATCCGGGAAATGTTGAGCAGTACTTC.

Details on this clonotype: It may be a read error: a sequence one base away is much more abundant. The V call is TRBV28, the J call TRBJ2-1; no firm D call. V dropped 2 bases and J dropped 9 bases, with 17 bases sitting between them. This CDR3 comprises 15 residues. Looked up from germline, CDR1 is MDHEN and CDR2 is SYDVKM. The chain's CDR3 is CASSLARANGPEQFF. CDR3 DNA: TGTGCCAGCAGTTTAGCCCGGGCCAATGGCCCTGAGCAGTTCTTC.

The chain employs TRBV4-2 and TRBJ2-7, with 8 positions matching TRBD2. The CDR3 runs to 16 residues. Germline CDR1 reads LGHNA; CDR2 reads YNFKEQ. Trimming took 2 bases from V and 3 from J; bases not matched to a gene: 9. The CDR3: CASSQNTQRGNYEQYF. In DNA form, the CDR3 reads TGTGCCAGCAGCCAAAATACCCAGCGGGGGAACTACGAGCAGTACTTC.

This clonotype was detected many times. The chain recombines TRBV5-1 with TRBJ2-7; D call uncertain. Germline-derived CDR1 and CDR2 are SGHRS and YFSETQ. This CDR3 region has 13 residues. The V end lost 4 bases, the J end lost 4 bases, and 12 bases lay between the germline ends. The CDR3 region is CASSLTADYEQYF. The DNA for the CDR3 is TGCGCCAGCAGCCTTACGGCCGATTACGAGCAGTACTTC.

The chain uses TRBV20-1 and TRBJ2-1, with no clear D. CDR1 is DFQATT, CDR2 SNEGSKA, per germline (reference sequence). The CDR3 has 13 amino acids. Trimming left V 2 bases short and J 9 bases short, with 14 bases between. The CDR3 coding sequence is TGCAGTGCTAGAAATATGGTAGAAGGTGAGCAGTTCTTC. As protein: CSARNMVEGEQFF.

This clonotype is deemed medium-sized. The rearrangement joins TRBV4-1 to TRBJ2-5, with a possible D match to TRBD1 (6 bases). Germline CDR1 and CDR2: MGHRA and YSYEKL. V lost 4 bases, J lost 3 bases, and 9 bases lay in between. The CDR3 spans 13 residues. The DNA for the CDR3 is TGCGCCAGCAGCCGGGCAGGGGAAGAGACCCAGTACTTC. Its translation: CASSRAGEETQYF.

This clonotype came up a few times. This rearrangement joins TRBV5-1 to TRBJ2-7; 11 bases agree with TRBD1. The CDR3 runs to 13 residues. Trimming at V came to 5 bases and at J to 4 bases, leaving 2 bases not matched to a gene. Germline CDR1 is SGHRS and CDR2 is YFSETQ. The CDR3 DNA sequence: TGCGCCAGCAGACGGGACAGGGGGTACGAGCAGTACTTC. As protein: CASRRDRGYEQYF.

This clonotype has just a few counts. The V call is TRBV20-1, the J call TRBJ2-1; 11 bases line up with TRBD2. Trimming cost V 1 base and J 3 bases; bases outside gene matches: 8. Germline V gene sequence: CDR1 DFQATT, CDR2 SNEGSKA (reference sequence). This CDR3 has 17 amino acids. The CDR3 is CSARASSGGPYYNEQFF. The DNA for the CDR3 is TGCAGTGCTAGAGCGTCTAGCGGGGGGCCTTACTACAATGAGCAGTTCTTC.

The V call is TRBV11-2, the J call TRBJ2-1; D tentatively fits TRBD1 or TRBD2 (6 bases each). The V gene lost 5 bases and the J gene lost 9 bases, with 17 bases spanning the gap. Germline-derived CDR1 and CDR2 are SGHAT and FQNNGV. The CDR3 spans 14 residues. The CDR3 is CASSGLQGRREQFF. DNA of the CDR3: TGTGCCAGCAGCGGACTACAGGGACGTCGTGAGCAGTTCTTC.

The DNA for the CDR3 is TGTGCCAGTAGCCCCCGGAACGGCCTTCCGAGGAGCAATCAGCCCCAGCATTTT. Protein product: CASSPRNGLPRSNQPQHF. V and J are TRBV19 and TRBJ1-5; no clear D gene. Germline lookup yields CDR1 LNHDA and CDR2 SQIVND (reference sequence). With 6 bases removed from V and 1 base from J, the gap between germline ends came to 22 bases. The CDR3 runs to 18 residues.